The source of this T cell receptor beta chain is a study of T cells expressing NK-cell markers. TCRdb reprocessed the 5' RACE reads, with one entry per CDR3 protein and no DNA. The sample's table shows roughly 160,000 distinct CDR3 sequences. CDR3 size: 15 residues. Germline CDR1 reads MDHEN; CDR2 reads SYDVKM. Sequencing was performed on blood T cells: a sorted CD56 or NKG2C T cell subset, CD4+ or CD8+ T cells, or bulk PBMC T cells (not recorded which). This TCR was sampled from a woman aged 18 to 75 in good health. The chain uses TRBV28 and TRBJ1-5; TCRdb indicates TRBD1, and absent DNA this call remains unverified. The CDR3 sequence: CASKVRTDSNQPQHF.